Sequencing of this T cell receptor beta chain was carried out in a study of cytomegalovirus exposure and HLA in healthy donors. Regarding the study as a whole: There were some public TCRs occurring in many donors, but most TCR sequences were rare.

Repertoires were generated with immunoSEQ multiplex PCR, while TCRdb's copy carries only in-frame clones and drops some. In the table there are 260,000 or so clones, around 90% of which are singletons. Trimming cost V 3 bases and J 5 bases; bases outside gene matches: 4. The CDR3 length is 14 residues. Germline CDR1 and CDR2: KGHSH and LQKENI. As concerns this clone: Antigen: not known.

Input material: PBMCs. The receptor was isolated from a woman aged 25-40 years in good health and CMV-seronegative. The chain joins TRBV18 to TRBJ2-7; TRBD2 agrees at 10 bases. The CDR3 loop reads CASSPGLALNEQYF. The CDR3 coding sequence is TGTGCCAGCTCACCGGGACTAGCGTTGAACGAGCAGTACTTC.